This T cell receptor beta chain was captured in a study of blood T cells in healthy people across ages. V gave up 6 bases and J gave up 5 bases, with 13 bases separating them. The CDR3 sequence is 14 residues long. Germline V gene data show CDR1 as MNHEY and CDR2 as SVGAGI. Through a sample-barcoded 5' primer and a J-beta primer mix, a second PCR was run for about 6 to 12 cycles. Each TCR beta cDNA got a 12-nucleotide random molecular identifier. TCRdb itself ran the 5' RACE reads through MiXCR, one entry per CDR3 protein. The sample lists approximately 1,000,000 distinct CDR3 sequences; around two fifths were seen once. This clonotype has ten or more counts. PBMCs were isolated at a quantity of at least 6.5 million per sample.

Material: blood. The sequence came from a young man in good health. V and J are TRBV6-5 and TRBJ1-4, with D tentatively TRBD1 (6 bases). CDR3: CASSTDRKNEKLFF. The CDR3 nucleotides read TGTGCCAGCAGCACAGACAGGAAGAATGAAAAACTGTTTTTT.